Detailed here is one TCR beta chain. The data originate from a study of blood T cell repertoires in COVID-19. Study-level background: Sources were T cells, B-cell-depleted T cells, or PBMCs; the material itself was cDNA or gDNA.

Repertoires were generated with immunoSEQ multiplex PCR, while TCRdb's copy carries only in-frame clones and drops some. In the table there are 280,000 or so clones, 75% to 90% of which are singletons. The participants were between about 18 and 90 years old and came from some 23 US areas. V lost 4 bases and J lost 7, with 16 bases in between. Germline CDR1 LGHDT, CDR2 YNNKEL (reference sequence). This CDR3 region has 14 residues. The chain combines TRBV3-1 (or the pseudogene TRBV3-2) with TRBJ1-1; a weak D match, TRBD1 (5 bases). The sequenced sample was PBMCs or T cells enriched from blood (not recorded which). This receptor was identified in a young man who had recovered from COVID-19. The CDR3 region has the DNA TGTGCCAGCAGCCCCTCTACGTTCGACAGTGAAGCTTTCTTT. It specifies CASSPSTFDSEAFF.